This record covers a single T cell receptor (beta chain). No antigen is known for it. This record comes from a study of CD8 T cells in ankylosing spondylitis. Trimming at V came to 9 bases and at J to 4 bases, leaving 6 bases not matched to a gene. Germline CDR1 is MGHRA and CDR2 is YSYEKL. The CDR3 extends over 13 amino acids. Study-level findings and limits: The study looked at matched synovial fluid samples from ankylosing spondylitis patients. Disease-linked clones were reported to be significantly enriched there.

One entry per CDR3 protein results from TCRdb running MiXCR on the 5' RACE reads. The sample has 250,000 or so distinct CDR3 sequences; 24% are singletons. This sequence joins TRBV4-1 and TRBJ2-3, with 8 positions matching TRBD2. The source is a male donor with ankylosing spondylitis or in good health (not recorded which). Sequencing used blood, either unsorted or a sorted T cell fraction (not recorded which). This CDR3 is CASTAGEADTQYF. Written as DNA, the CDR3 is TGCGCCAGTACAGCGGGGGAAGCAGATACGCAGTATTTT.